The 30 T cell receptor beta chains given below trace back to one sample, sequenced in a study of blood T cells in healthy people across ages. With a J-beta primer mix and a sample-barcoded 5' primer, a second PCR ran about 6 to 11 cycles. TCRdb analysed the 5' RACE reads with MiXCR anew, one entry per CDR3 protein. The table includes about 680,000 distinct CDR3 sequences, over 45% detected once. The source material was blood. The receptors originated from a woman aged 60-75 years in good health.

This clonotype was seen a handful of times. The chain employs TRBV4-2 and TRBJ2-3; D possibly corresponds to TRBD1 (5 bases). The length of the CDR3 is 13 residues. Germline values: CDR1 LGHNA, CDR2 YNFKEQ. V shed 4 bases and J shed 4 bases, with 9 bases lying between them. The CDR3 loop is CASSLQGPDTQYF. Here the CDR3 DNA reads TGTGCCAGCAGCCTCCAGGGCCCAGATACGCAGTATTTT.

V usage is TRBV19 and J usage is TRBJ1-5, with D unclear. Germline loops: CDR1 LNHDA, CDR2 SQIVND (reference sequence). The CDR3 has 13 residues. V was trimmed by 1 base and J by 4 bases, leaving 5 bases between them. The chain's CDR3 is CASSIGINQPQHF. For the CDR3, the DNA is TGTGCCAGTAGTATAGGGATTAATCAGCCCCAGCATTTT.

J is TRBJ1-6 and V is TRBV27, with 8 bases matching TRBD1. The germline V gene encodes CDR1 MNHEY and CDR2 SMNVEV (reference sequence). The CDR3 is 15 residues long. The junction had 9 bases not matched to a gene; V was cut back by 4 bases and J by 10 bases. The CDR3 DNA reads TGTGCCAGCAGTTCAAGGACAGGGATTCGATCACCCCTCCACTTT. Protein: CASSSRTGIRSPLHF.

The chain recombines TRBV29-1 with TRBJ2-7; D is possibly TRBD2 (7 bases). From germline, CDR1 is SQVTM and CDR2 ANQGSEA. Trimming cost V 6 bases and J 4 bases, with 13 bases left between them. The CDR3 is made up of 12 amino acids. The CDR3 region is CSVPGGLYEQYF. The CDR3 DNA sequence: TGCAGCGTGCCGGGGGGCTTATACGAGCAGTACTTC.

This rearrangement joins TRBV20-1 to TRBJ1-5, with a tentative D call TRBD1 (5 bases). Germline assignment: CDR1 DFQATT and CDR2 SNEGSKA (reference sequence). CDR3 length: 10 residues. The CDR3 loop is CSGGNQPQHF. The CDR3, as DNA: TGCAGCGGGGGTAATCAGCCCCAGCATTTT.

The sample holds a few counts of this clonotype. V and J are TRBV2 and TRBJ1-1, with 12 nucleotides matching TRBD1. The junction had 12 bases not matched to a gene; V was cut back by 7 bases and J by 6 bases. Germline values: CDR1 SNHLY, CDR2 FYNNEI. CDR3 size: 16 residues. CDR3 nucleotides: TGTGCCAGCACCCCGGGACAGGGGGCGAGATACGCTGAAGCTTTCTTT. It yields the protein CASTPGQGARYAEAFF.

This clonotype was picked up a small number of times. This chain links TRBV20-1 with TRBJ1-4; 11 nucleotides line up with TRBD1. Germline trimming cut 6 bases from V and 8 bases from J; bases unmatched to any gene: 5. This CDR3 region has 13 residues. Germline V gives CDR1 DFQATT, CDR2 SNEGSKA (reference sequence). The CDR3 is CSAMDRGQEKLFF. DNA of the CDR3: TGCAGTGCCATGGACAGGGGGCAAGAAAAACTGTTTTTT.

The chain couples TRBV3-1 to TRBJ2-1; 7 bases match TRBD2. The tail of the sequence fits TRBJ2-7 better, so the J call may be wrong. Germline V gives CDR1 LGHDT, CDR2 YNNKEL (reference sequence). The CDR3 has 16 residues. The CDR3 is CASSRALGGSYNEQYF. CDR3 DNA: TGTGCCAGCAGCCGAGCCCTCGGGGGGTCCTACAATGAGCAGTACTTC.

The chain combines TRBV20-1 with TRBJ2-7; 9 bases map to TRBD1. J lost 5 bases, V lost 0 bases, and 8 bases had no gene match. The CDR3 is 15 residues long. The V gene's germline CDR1 is DFQATT and CDR2 SNEGSKA (reference sequence). The CDR3 DNA is TGCAGTGCTAGAGAGACAGGGGGAAGGTCCCACGAGCAGTACTTC. Protein product: CSARETGGRSHEQYF.

J is TRBJ2-6 and V is TRBV14; D remains ambiguous. CDR3 length: 16 residues. Germline loops: CDR1 SGHDN, CDR2 FVKESK. V shed 1 base and J shed 0 bases, with 7 bases lying between them. For the CDR3, the DNA is TGTGCCAGCAGCCAAGGGTCACTCTCTGGGGCCAACGTCCTGACTTTC. Protein: CASSQGSLSGANVLTF.

The chain uses TRBV20-1 and TRBJ2-1; possible D gene TRBD1, 5 bases. The CDR3 spans 10 residues. Germline loops: CDR1 DFQATT, CDR2 SNEGSKA (reference sequence). The V end lost 8 bases, the J end lost 10 bases, and 12 bases lay between the germline ends. The CDR3 loop is CSLDTREQFF. CDR3 nucleotide sequence: TGCAGTTTGGACACTCGGGAGCAGTTCTTC.

A note on this clonotype: One base away lies a much larger clone, so this may be a sequencing read error. The chain joins TRBV12-3 or TRBV12-4 to TRBJ2-5; 8 bases align to TRBD2. This CDR3 comprises 15 residues. V dropped 7 bases and J dropped 11; count of bases not matched to a gene: 18. The CDR3 DNA is TGTGCCAGCACCTTTCAGATAGGACTAGCAACTGAGCAGTACTTC. It specifies CASTFQIGLATEQYF.

This clonotype was observed a handful of times. The gene calls are TRBV10-3 and TRBJ1-2; a possible D gene is TRBD1 (5 bases). The CDR3 extends over 14 amino acids. The germline CDR1 and CDR2 sequences are ENHRY and SYGVKD. V was cut by 0 bases and J by 3 bases, with 8 bases left in between. The CDR3 DNA reads TGTGCCATCAGTGAGTCTCCAGGGCACTATGGCTACACCTTC. Translating gives CAISESPGHYGYTF.

The genes are TRBV5-5 and TRBJ2-7; 9 nucleotides agree with TRBD1. After removal of 5 bases from V and 4 bases from J, the junction contained 22 bases not matched to a gene. CDR1 and CDR2 (germline): SGHKS, YYEKEE (reference sequence). The CDR3 consists of 19 residues. CDR3 sequence (DNA): TGTGCCAGCAGGCAAGTCCGGGACAGGGTTCTAGAAATGGCATACGAGCAGTACTTC. It specifies CASRQVRDRVLEMAYEQYF.

The gene calls are TRBV18 and TRBJ2-7; D is tentatively TRBD1 or TRBD2 (5 bases each). Trimming removed 1 base from V and 1 base from J, with 11 bases in between. Germline values: CDR1 KGHSH, CDR2 LQKENI. This CDR3 comprises 15 residues. CDR3 in amino acids: CASSPLGTGSYEQYF. The CDR3 bases are TGTGCCAGCTCACCACTGGGGACGGGTTCCTACGAGCAGTACTTC.

This clonotype came up a few times. The chain has TRBV15 and TRBJ2-1; D might be TRBD1 (7 bases). The V and J ends lost 2 bases and 8 bases respectively, with 16 bases between them. From germline, CDR1 is LNHNV and CDR2 YYDKDF (reference sequence). This CDR3 contains 15 residues. The CDR3 loop reads CATSRTDREVYEQFF. For the CDR3, the DNA is TGTGCCACCAGCAGAACAGACAGGGAGGTTTATGAGCAGTTCTTC. The variable domain in full, completed from reference TRBV15 and TRBJ2-1, reads DAMVIQNPRYQVTQFGKPVTLSCSQTLNHNVMYWYQQKSSQAPKLLFHYYDKDFNNEADTPDNFQSRRPNTSFCFLDIRSPGLGDTAMYLCATSRTDREVYEQFFGPGTRLTVL.

This chain uses TRBV29-1 with TRBJ2-1; 8 bases agree with TRBD2. The trim removed 4 bases at V and 3 bases at J, leaving 8 bases unmatched. The length of the CDR3 is 15 residues. Germline V gene data show CDR1 as SQVTM and CDR2 as ANQGSEA. For the CDR3, the DNA is TGCAGCGTTGGCGGCGGGAGGATCAACTACAATGAGCAGTTCTTC. Protein: CSVGGGRINYNEQFF.

Of note for this clonotype: A read error may explain this, as a much larger clone is one base away. The J gene is TRBJ2-1, the V gene TRBV7-2; TRBD1 might be the D (6 bases). Germline V gene lookup returns CDR1 SGHTA and CDR2 FQGNSA. The CDR3 sequence is 12 residues long. The CDR3 spells CAGSIQGNEQFF. CDR3 DNA: TGTGCCGGCAGCATACAGGGTAATGAGCAGTTCTTC.

J is TRBJ2-5 and V is TRBV5-1, with 11 bases lining up with TRBD2. The length of the CDR3 is 15 residues. CDR1 and CDR2 from the germline V gene are SGHRS and YFSETQ. The V and J ends lost 5 bases and 11 bases, in that order; junction bases with no gene match: 14. CDR3 sequence (DNA): TGCGCCAGCAGGGTAGGGACTAGCGGATACAATGAGCAGTACTTC. Its translation is CASRVGTSGYNEQYF.

The sample holds a few counts of this clonotype. The rearrangement joins TRBV28 to TRBJ2-7; no clear D. This CDR3 contains 13 residues. CDR1 and CDR2 (germline): MDHEN, SYDVKM. V was trimmed by 5 bases and J by 4 bases, leaving 12 bases between them. The CDR3 is CASSVGQPYEQYF. The CDR3 region has the DNA TGTGCCAGCAGTGTTGGGCAGCCTTACGAGCAGTACTTC.

There are a few counts of this clonotype. The V call is TRBV5-1, the J call TRBJ2-4; D may correspond to TRBD1 or TRBD2 (5 bases each). This CDR3 region has 18 residues. Looked up from germline, CDR1 is SGHRS and CDR2 is YFSETQ. Trimming took 4 bases from V and 3 from J, leaving 23 bases between them. CDR3 sequence (DNA): TGCGCCAGCAGCAAGGGGACCGCAGGCACCTTGGTCAAAAACATTCAGTACTTC. Its protein is CASSKGTAGTLVKNIQYF. Supplemented by reference TRBV5-1 and TRBJ2-4, the full variable domain reads KAGVTQTPRYLIKTRGQQVTLSCSPISGHRSVSWYQQTPGQGLQFLFEYFSETQRNKGNFPGRFSGRQFSNSRSEMNVSTLELGDSALYLCASSKGTAGTLVKNIQYFGAGTRLSVL.

This clonotype was seen ten or more times. The chain recombines TRBV29-1 with TRBJ1-4; no clear D. The CDR3 covers 10 residues. Trimming cost V 7 bases and J 6 bases, with 6 bases left between them. In germline, CDR1 is SQVTM, CDR2 ANQGSEA. The CDR3 region is CSALYEKLFF. CDR3 sequence (DNA): TGCAGCGCCCTCTATGAAAAACTGTTTTTT.

This rearrangement joins TRBV7-9 to TRBJ1-1, with TRBD1 as a possible D gene (6 bases). Trimming removed 5 bases from V and 8 bases from J, with 15 bases in between. The CDR3 is made up of 13 amino acids. Germline V gene lookup returns CDR1 SEHNR and CDR2 FQNEAQ (reference sequence). This CDR3 reads CASSPARGGEAFF. CDR3 DNA sequence: TGTGCCAGCAGCCCGGCCAGGGGAGGGGAAGCTTTCTTT.

The chain combines TRBV9 with TRBJ2-7, with 7 bases that match TRBD2. The CDR3 covers 15 residues. V was clipped by 3 bases and J by 7 bases; unmatched bases: 13. Germline CDR1 and CDR2: SGDLS and YYNGEE. The CDR3 bases are TGTGCCAGCAGCGAGGCGGCGGGAGATATGTATGAGCAGTACTTC. Translation gives CASSEAAGDMYEQYF.

In DNA form, the CDR3 reads TGCAGCGTTGAACCTAGCGGGAGTACAGATACGCAGTATTTT. Residues: CSVEPSGSTDTQYF. The chain couples TRBV29-1 to TRBJ2-3, with 10 bases lining up with TRBD2. CDR1 is SQVTM, CDR2 ANQGSEA, per germline. CDR3 length: 14 residues. V trimming: 2 bases; J trimming: 3 bases; junction bases outside the gene matches: 2.

The genes are TRBV7-2 and TRBJ1-1; D gene ambiguous. The germline gives CDR1 SGHTA, CDR2 FQGNSA. V gave up 1 base and J gave up 1 base, with 10 bases separating them. The CDR3 contains 15 residues. The CDR3 nucleotides are TGTGCCAGCAGCTTAGGCGTAGTACCGAACACTGAAGCTTTCTTT. Amino acid sequence: CASSLGVVPNTEAFF.

The rearrangement joins TRBV29-1 to TRBJ2-1; D remains ambiguous. Germline values: CDR1 SQVTM, CDR2 ANQGSEA. This CDR3 region has 12 residues. The germline V and J ends were trimmed by 1 base and 9 bases, with 10 bases remaining between them. The CDR3 is CSVEAGASEQFF. The CDR3 DNA reads TGCAGCGTTGAAGCTGGAGCTAGTGAGCAGTTCTTC.

The V call is TRBV13, the J call TRBJ2-1, with 8 nucleotides matching TRBD2. CDR3 length equals 12 residues. Germline V gives CDR1 PRHDT, CDR2 FYEKMQ (reference sequence). The J segment lost 12 bases and the V segment lost 5 bases, leaving 6 bases of the junction unmatched. Here the CDR3 DNA reads TGTGCCAGCAGCCTCCAGACTAGCGTGCAGTTCTTC. Translated, it gives CASSLQTSVQFF. Drawing the rest from reference TRBV13 and TRBJ2-1, the complete variable domain is AAGVIQSPRHLIKEKRETATLKCYPIPRHDTVYWYQQGPGQDPQFLISFYEKMQSDKGSIPDRFSAQQFSDYHSELNMSSLELGDSALYFCASSLQTSVQFFGPGTRLTVL.

This clonotype was observed many times. The chain joins TRBV12-3 or TRBV12-4 to TRBJ2-4; D unresolved. Near its end, the DNA agrees better with TRBJ2-7, so the J call may be wrong. The CDR3 totals 12 residues. CDR3 nucleotides: TGTGCCAGCAGTTTATCTTTGAGCGAGCAGTACTTC. It translates to CASSLSLSEQYF.

The chain carries TRBV7-2 and TRBJ2-3; 9 positions agree with TRBD2. Germline V CDR1 and CDR2: SGHTA, FQGNSA. Trimming cost V 2 bases and J 3 bases; bases outside gene matches: 6. The CDR3 is made up of 16 amino acids. The CDR3, as DNA: TGTGCCAGCAGCTTACGGCAAGCGGGAGGAACAGATACGCAGTATTTT. Translating it yields CASSLRQAGGTDTQYF.